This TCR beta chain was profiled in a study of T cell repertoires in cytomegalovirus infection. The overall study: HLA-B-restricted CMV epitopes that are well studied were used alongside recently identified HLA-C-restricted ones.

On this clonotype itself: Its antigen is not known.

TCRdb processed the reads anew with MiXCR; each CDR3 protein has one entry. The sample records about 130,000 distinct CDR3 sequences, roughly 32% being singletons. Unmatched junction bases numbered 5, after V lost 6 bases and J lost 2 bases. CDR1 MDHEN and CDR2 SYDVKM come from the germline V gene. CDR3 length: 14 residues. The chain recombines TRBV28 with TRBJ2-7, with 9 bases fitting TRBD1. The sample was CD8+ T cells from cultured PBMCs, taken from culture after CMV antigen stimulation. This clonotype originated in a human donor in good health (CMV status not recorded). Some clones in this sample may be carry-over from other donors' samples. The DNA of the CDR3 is TGTGCCAGCAGAACCGGGACAGGGCCCTACGAGCAGTACTTC. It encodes CASRTGTGPYEQYF.